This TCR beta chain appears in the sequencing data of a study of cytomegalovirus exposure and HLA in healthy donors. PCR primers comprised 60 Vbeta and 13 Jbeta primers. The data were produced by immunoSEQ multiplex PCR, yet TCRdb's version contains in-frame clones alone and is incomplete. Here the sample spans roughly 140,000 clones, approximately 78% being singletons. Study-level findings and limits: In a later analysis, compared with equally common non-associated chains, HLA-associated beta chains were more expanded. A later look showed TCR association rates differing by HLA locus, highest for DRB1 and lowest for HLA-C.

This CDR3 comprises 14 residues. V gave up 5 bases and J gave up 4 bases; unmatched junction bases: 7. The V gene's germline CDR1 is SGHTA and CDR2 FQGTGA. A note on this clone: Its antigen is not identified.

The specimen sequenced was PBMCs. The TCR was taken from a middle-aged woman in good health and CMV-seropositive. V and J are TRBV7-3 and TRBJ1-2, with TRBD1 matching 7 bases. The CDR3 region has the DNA TGTGCCAGCAGCCCTACAGGGGTGGGCTATGGCTACACCTTC. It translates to CASSPTGVGYGYTF.